The rows below give T cell receptor beta chains drawn from one sample of a study of tumor-infiltrating lymphocytes in localized non-small cell lung cancer. Sequencing was performed with immunoSEQ multiplex PCR; in TCRdb, only in-frame clones are kept and a portion is missing. The repertoire has 1,200 to 1,500 clones, roughly 85% of them found once; the top ten carry 5.5% to 8.5%. Material for sequencing was lung tumor tissue. These receptors all come from a human donor with non-small cell lung cancer. Both conserved end residues are part of each CDR3. The order of the fields is V gene, clone size, J gene, D gene, CDR3 protein, CDR3 DNA. A D gene is named only where the DNA matches it firmly. Size is stated for part of the rows, as once, few or many counts, or as a class when the clone is expanded.

v_gene: TRBV9; abundance: -; j_gene: TRBJ2-3; d_gene: TRBD2; CDR3aa: CASSVVGGFADTQYF; CDR3nt: TGTGCCAGCAGCGTAGTCGGGGGGTTCGCAGATACGCAGTATTTT
v_gene: TRBV2; abundance: -; j_gene: TRBJ1-5; d_gene: TRBD1; CDR3aa: CAVQGKDVNQPQHF; CDR3nt: TGTGCCGTACAGGGGAAGGATGTTAATCAGCCCCAGCATTTT
v_gene: TRBV7-9; abundance: -; j_gene: TRBJ2-7; d_gene: -; CDR3aa: CASSAPPGTPSYEQYF; CDR3nt: TGTGCCAGCAGTGCCCCTCCCGGGACACCCTCCTACGAGCAGTACTTC
v_gene: TRBV5-4; abundance: once; j_gene: TRBJ1-1; d_gene: -; CDR3aa: CASSPSVGSNTEAFF; CDR3nt: TGTGCCAGCAGCCCCTCGGTCGGCTCGAACACTGAAGCTTTCTTT
v_gene: TRBV11-3; abundance: -; j_gene: TRBJ2-1; d_gene: TRBD1; CDR3aa: CASSVQGAPYNEQFF; CDR3nt: TGTGCCAGCAGCGTACAGGGGGCCCCCTACAATGAGCAGTTCTTC
v_gene: TRBV4-1; abundance: -; j_gene: TRBJ1-5; d_gene: -; CDR3aa: CASSRQTQQPQHF; CDR3nt: TGCGCCAGCAGCCGACAAACGCAACAGCCCCAGCATTTT
v_gene: TRBV30; abundance: -; j_gene: TRBJ2-1; d_gene: -; CDR3aa: CAWTAGTYDEQFF; CDR3nt: TGTGCCTGGACAGCGGGTACCTACGATGAGCAGTTCTTC
v_gene: TRBV18; abundance: -; j_gene: TRBJ2-7; d_gene: -; CDR3aa: CASSSDPEGEQYF; CDR3nt: TGTGCCAGCTCATCGGACCCAGAAGGGGAGCAGTACTTC
v_gene: TRBV6-1; abundance: -; j_gene: TRBJ2-5; d_gene: -; CDR3aa: CAIRTRAPQETQYF; CDR3nt: TGTGCCATACGGACGAGGGCGCCACAAGAGACCCAGTACTTC
v_gene: TRBV6-1; abundance: -; j_gene: TRBJ2-7; d_gene: -; CDR3aa: CASTPVGWDFYEQYF; CDR3nt: TGTGCCAGCACCCCGGTCGGGTGGGACTTCTACGAGCAGTACTTC
v_gene: TRBV29-1; abundance: once; j_gene: TRBJ1-1; d_gene: -; CDR3aa: CSVERAMGMNTEAFF; CDR3nt: TGCAGCGTTGAAAGGGCAATGGGAATGAACACTGAAGCTTTCTTT
v_gene: TRBV10-3; abundance: -; j_gene: TRBJ1-1; d_gene: TRBD1; CDR3aa: CAISESFSTGGNTEAFF; CDR3nt: TGTGCCATCAGTGAGTCGTTCAGTACAGGGGGGAACACTGAAGCTTTCTTT
v_gene: TRBV6-5; abundance: -; j_gene: TRBJ1-1; d_gene: -; CDR3aa: CASSSHRGTEAFF; CDR3nt: TGTGCCAGCAGTTCCCATAGGGGCACTGAAGCTTTCTTT
v_gene: TRBV7-8; abundance: -; j_gene: TRBJ2-2; d_gene: TRBD2; CDR3aa: CASSPSSSGGNTGELFF; CDR3nt: TGTGCCAGCAGCCCGAGTAGTAGCGGGGGGAACACCGGGGAGCTGTTTTTT
v_gene: TRBV7-2; abundance: -; j_gene: TRBJ1-5; d_gene: -; CDR3aa: CASRYGTQPQHF; CDR3nt: TGTGCCAGCAGGTACGGGACACAGCCCCAGCATTTT
v_gene: TRBV9; abundance: -; j_gene: TRBJ1-1; d_gene: -; CDR3aa: CASSVARDTEAFF; CDR3nt: TGTGCCAGCAGCGTAGCCAGGGACACTGAAGCTTTCTTT
v_gene: TRBV30; abundance: -; j_gene: TRBJ2-7; d_gene: -; CDR3aa: CAWSVGGSSYEQYF; CDR3nt: TGTGCCTGGAGTGTCGGAGGGAGCTCCTACGAGCAGTACTTC
v_gene: TRBV2; abundance: -; j_gene: TRBJ2-7; d_gene: -; CDR3aa: CASSPGHFSYEQYF; CDR3nt: TGTGCCAGCAGCCCCGGACATTTCTCCTACGAGCAGTACTTC
v_gene: TRBV15; abundance: -; j_gene: TRBJ2-4; d_gene: -; CDR3aa: CATSSSRQVNIQYF; CDR3nt: TGTGCCACCAGCAGCTCGAGGCAGGTTAACATTCAGTACTTC
v_gene: TRBV5-5; abundance: -; j_gene: TRBJ1-6; d_gene: -; CDR3aa: CASSSPGSSYNSPLHF; CDR3nt: TGTGCCAGCAGCTCCCCCGGGAGCTCCTATAATTCACCCCTCCACTTT
v_gene: TRBV29-1; abundance: -; j_gene: TRBJ2-6; d_gene: -; CDR3aa: CSVVQESGANVLTF; CDR3nt: TGCAGCGTTGTTCAGGAGTCCGGGGCCAACGTCCTGACTTTC
v_gene: TRBV5-1; abundance: -; j_gene: TRBJ1-4; d_gene: TRBD1; CDR3aa: CASSSGQGGEKLFF; CDR3nt: TGCGCCAGCAGCTCGGGACAGGGAGGTGAAAAACTGTTTTTT
v_gene: TRBV5-1; abundance: -; j_gene: TRBJ2-7; d_gene: TRBD2; CDR3aa: CASSDPGGLDEQYF; CDR3nt: TGCGCCAGCAGCGACCCGGGAGGCTTGGACGAGCAGTACTTC
v_gene: TRBV30; abundance: -; j_gene: TRBJ1-1; d_gene: -; CDR3aa: CAWNWNTEAFF; CDR3nt: TGTGCCTGGAACTGGAACACTGAAGCTTTCTTT
v_gene: TRBV5-1; abundance: -; j_gene: TRBJ2-5; d_gene: -; CDR3aa: CASSLSGETQYF; CDR3nt: TGCGCCAGCAGCTTGAGTGGGGAGACCCAGTACTTC
v_gene: TRBV4-1; abundance: -; j_gene: TRBJ1-1; d_gene: TRBD1; CDR3aa: CASSPGDSGTEAFF; CDR3nt: TGCGCCAGCAGCCCAGGGGACAGTGGCACTGAAGCTTTCTTT
v_gene: TRBV5-4; abundance: -; j_gene: TRBJ1-2; d_gene: TRBD1; CDR3aa: CASSSGTGVYGYTF; CDR3nt: TGTGCCAGCAGCTCCGGGACAGGGGTCTATGGCTACACCTTC
v_gene: TRBV30; abundance: -; j_gene: TRBJ1-6; d_gene: -; CDR3aa: CAWRRRSPLHF; CDR3nt: TGTGCCTGGAGGAGGCGATCACCCCTCCACTTT
v_gene: TRBV6-1; abundance: -; j_gene: TRBJ2-3; d_gene: TRBD2; CDR3aa: CAINLSGGTDTQYF; CDR3nt: TGTGCCATCAATCTTAGCGGGGGCACAGATACGCAGTATTTT
v_gene: TRBV9; abundance: -; j_gene: TRBJ2-2; d_gene: -; CDR3aa: CASSVVGIGELFF; CDR3nt: TGTGCCAGCAGCGTAGTAGGGATCGGGGAGCTGTTTTTT
v_gene: TRBV7-3; abundance: -; j_gene: TRBJ2-1; d_gene: TRBD2; CDR3aa: CASSSLPGLAGDNEQFF; CDR3nt: TGTGCCAGCAGCTCTCTCCCGGGACTAGCGGGGGACAATGAGCAGTTCTTC